Below, one T cell receptor (beta chain) is given with its context. Antigen unknown. The sample comes from a study of shared clonotypes between healthy human individuals. Whole-study results and caveats: The sampled material consisted only of blood, and tissue repertoires are likely to differ. Measured sharing among donors was expected to vary with sequencing depth.

Per the germline V gene, CDR1 is SGHRS and CDR2 is YFSETQ. Trimming cost V 4 bases and J 7 bases; bases outside gene matches: 8. The CDR3 has 14 amino acids. The data were produced by immunoSEQ multiplex PCR, yet TCRdb's version contains in-frame clones alone and is incomplete. The sample records approximately 1.4 million clones, around 98% being singletons. The V call is TRBV5-1, the J call TRBJ1-5; 7 bases agree with TRBD1. The TCR was taken from a man aged 25 to 45 in good health. Sequencing was carried out using naive CD4+ T cells sorted from blood. The subset here: CD45RA+ positively selected. Here the CDR3 reads CASSPRPGGQPQHF. CDR3 DNA: TGCGCCAGCAGCCCGAGACCAGGGGGACAGCCCCAGCATTTT.